This record covers a single TCR beta chain. The sample belongs to a study of blood T cell repertoires in COVID-19. Sequencing used immunoSEQ multiplex PCR; TCRdb keeps in-frame clones, though not all of them. The sample contains about 250,000 clones, roughly 85% of which appear only once. Germline V gives CDR1 MNHEY, CDR2 SVGEGT. V was trimmed by 4 bases and J by 4 bases, leaving 14 bases between them. CDR3 length equals 15 residues. This TCR was sampled from a woman aged 45-65 years with acute COVID-19. The specimen sequenced was PBMCs or T cells enriched from blood (not recorded which). This chain links TRBV6-2 or TRBV6-3 with TRBJ1-3; D is unresolved. This CDR3 is CASSFSEVGGNTIYF. The CDR3 coding sequence is TGTGCCAGCAGTTTCTCAGAGGTCGGCGGAAACACCATATATTTT.